The clone carrying this T cell receptor (beta chain) was detected only a few times. TCR cDNA, made by 5'RACE template switching, carried an added universal primer site and UMIs. TCRdb used MiXCR to reprocess the 5' RACE reads, holding one entry per CDR3 protein. This sample has under 250,000 distinct CDR3 sequences, with 6.9% found just once. The sample is drawn from a study of T cells after yellow fever vaccination. In the study overall: Preparation used SMART-Seq v4 Ultra Low Input for the low-cell-number fractions.

The CDR3 runs to 16 residues. Germline V gene sequence: CDR1 LGHNA, CDR2 YSLEER. Trimming removed 1 base from V and 6 bases from J, with 19 bases in between. Sample: CD4+ T cells sorted from PBMCs, taken 15 days after the yellow fever booster vaccination. The TCR originated in a man aged 25 to 40 who received the YFV17D yellow fever vaccine. V usage is TRBV4-3 and J usage is TRBJ2-7; either TRBD1 or TRBD2 may supply D (6 bases each). Here the CDR3 reads CASSQGGANLPREQYF. CDR3 sequence (DNA): TGCGCCAGCAGCCAAGGGGGGGCAAACCTCCCTCGCGAGCAGTACTTC.